Listed below are T cell receptor beta chains from one sample, sequenced in a study of naive and memory T cell subsets. TCRdb re-called the UMI-ligation and nested PCR reads through MiXCR, storing one row per CDR3 protein. The table includes around 140,000 distinct CDR3 sequences, about 20% detected once. Sequenced: naive CD8+ T cells from blood. These TCRs come from a human donor in good health. Each CDR3 is given with its conserved first and last residue. The D gene is left open where the match is weak. Some rows mark clone size as missing; the rest say once, few, many or name a class of expanded clone.

CDR3	DNA	V	J	size	D
CASSEEILAEDTDTQYF	TGTGCCAGCAGCGAGGAAATACTAGCGGAAGACACAGATACGCAGTATTTT	TRBV7-9	TRBJ2-3	few	TRBD2
CASSLHDYDSGPIYNEQFF	TGCGCCAGCAGCTTACATGATTACGATTCAGGGCCCATCTACAATGAGCAGTTCTTC	TRBV5-1	TRBJ2-1	few	.
CASSLTGLTDTQYF	TGCGCCAGCAGCTTGACAGGCTTGACAGATACGCAGTATTTT	TRBV5-1	TRBJ2-3	.	.
CASSWTGRNQPQHF	TGTGCCAGCAGTTGGACAGGGCGCAATCAGCCCCAGCATTTT	TRBV28	TRBJ1-5	few	TRBD1
CASSTEVDRTNYGYTF	TGTGCCAGCAGTACCGAAGTCGACAGAACCAACTATGGCTACACCTTC	TRBV9	TRBJ1-2	.	.
CASSQGTGDYEQYF	TGCGCCAGCAGCCAAGGGACAGGGGACTACGAGCAGTACTTC	TRBV4-3	TRBJ2-7	.	TRBD1
CASGPVTEAFF	TGTGCTAGTGGCCCGGTCACTGAAGCTTTCTTT	TRBV12-5	TRBJ1-1	.	.
CASSFSGVTSTDTQYF	TGTGCCAGCAGTTTCTCAGGGGTCACTAGCACAGATACGCAGTATTTT	TRBV28	TRBJ2-3	few	.
CASSGQGGGEIRPQHF	TGTGCCAGCAGTGGGCAGGGTGGGGGGGAAATCAGGCCCCAGCATTTT	TRBV2	TRBJ1-5	.	.
CASSGGSVRVDTQYF	TGTGCCAGCAGCGGCGGTAGCGTCAGGGTCGATACGCAGTATTTT	TRBV7-9	TRBJ2-3	.	.
CASSYGSETDTQYF	TGTGCCAGCAGTTACGGGTCCGAAACAGATACGCAGTATTTT	TRBV6-5	TRBJ2-3	.	.
CASSVDGRGVTEAFF	TGTGCCAGCAGCGTAGACGGCCGAGGGGTCACTGAAGCTTTCTTT	TRBV9	TRBJ1-1	.	.
CASSQGSVGQFF	TGCGCCAGCAGCCAAGGTAGTGTCGGGCAGTTCTTC	TRBV4-1	TRBJ2-1	few	.
CSARRGYRVLLAGANVLTF	TGCAGTGCTAGAAGAGGATACAGGGTATTACTCGCTGGGGCCAACGTCCTGACTTTC	TRBV20-1	TRBJ2-6	.	.
CASSFWNVDEKLFF	TGTGCCAGCAGTTTCTGGAACGTGGATGAAAAACTGTTTTTT	TRBV6-6	TRBJ1-4	few	.
CATSEGNTGKLFF	TGTGCCACCAGTGAGGGTAACACCGGGAAGCTGTTTTTT	TRBV24-1	TRBJ2-2	.	.
CAIRFGQGYEQYF	TGTGCCATCAGATTCGGACAGGGGTACGAGCAGTACTTC	TRBV10-3	TRBJ2-7	.	TRBD1
CSVDAPLTYEQYF	TGCAGTGTGGACGCCCCCCTAACCTACGAGCAGTACTTC	TRBV20-1	TRBJ2-7	few	.
CASSLSNRDHRNQPQHF	TGTGCCAGCAGTTTGTCGAACAGGGACCATCGCAATCAGCCCCAGCATTTT	TRBV28	TRBJ1-5	.	.
CASRLGGSAVDSNQPQHF	TGTGCCAGCAGACTAGGGGGATCCGCTGTAGATAGCAATCAGCCCCAGCATTTT	TRBV28	TRBJ1-5	.	.
CSVEGSVDPIEQYF	TGCAGCGTTGAGGGGAGCGTGGACCCGATCGAGCAGTACTTC	TRBV29-1	TRBJ2-7	.	.
CASSHGVYMNTEAFF	TGTGCCAGCAGCCACGGGGTTTACATGAACACTGAAGCTTTCTTT	TRBV14	TRBJ1-1	.	.
CSAAHPGRYEQYF	TGCAGTGCTGCCCACCCGGGGCGCTACGAGCAGTACTTC	TRBV20-1	TRBJ2-7	.	.
CASSYLVETYEQYF	TGTGCCAGCAGTTACCTCGTGGAGACCTACGAGCAGTACTTC	TRBV12-3/TRBV12-4	TRBJ2-7	.	.
CGVGLTEAFF	TGCGGGGTTGGGCTCACTGAAGCTTTCTTT	TRBV20-1	TRBJ1-1	.	.
CASSSWAYEQYF	TGTGCCAGCAGTTCCTGGGCCTACGAGCAGTACTTC	TRBV5-7	TRBJ2-7	.	.
CASSSGSNEQFF	TGTGCCAGCAGTTCCGGGAGTAATGAGCAGTTCTTC	TRBV27	TRBJ2-1	.	.